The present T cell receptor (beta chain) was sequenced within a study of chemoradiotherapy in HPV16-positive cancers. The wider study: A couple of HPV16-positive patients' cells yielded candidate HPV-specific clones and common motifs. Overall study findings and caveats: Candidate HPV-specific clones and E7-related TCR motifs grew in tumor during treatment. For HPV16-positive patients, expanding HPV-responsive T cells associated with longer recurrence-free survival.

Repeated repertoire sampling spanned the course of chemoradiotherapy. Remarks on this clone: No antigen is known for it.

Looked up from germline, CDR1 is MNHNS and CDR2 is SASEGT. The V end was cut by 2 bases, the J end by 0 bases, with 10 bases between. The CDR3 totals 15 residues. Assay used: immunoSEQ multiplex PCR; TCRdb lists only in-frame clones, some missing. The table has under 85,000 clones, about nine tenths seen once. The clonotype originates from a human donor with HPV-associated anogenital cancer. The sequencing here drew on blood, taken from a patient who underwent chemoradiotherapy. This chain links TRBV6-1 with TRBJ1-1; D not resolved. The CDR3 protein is CASSEYEAMNTEAFF. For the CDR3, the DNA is TGTGCCAGCAGTGAATACGAAGCAATGAACACTGAAGCTTTCTTT.